The clone carrying this T cell receptor (beta chain) was seen a handful of times. The J segment lost 2 bases and the V segment lost 0 bases, leaving 10 bases of the junction unmatched. This CDR3 is built from 18 residues. Germline V CDR1 and CDR2: SGHRS, YFSETQ. These data originate in a study of response to subunit inactivated influenza vaccine. MiXCR, applied by TCRdb to the RT-PCR reads, yields one record per CDR3 protein. The data show 710,000 or so distinct CDR3 sequences, approximately 14% seen once. This specimen consisted of PBMCs from blood, obtained 11 to 12 days after vaccination. This sequence originates from a man aged 50 to 59 who received an inactivated influenza vaccine. The chain recombines TRBV5-1 with TRBJ2-3, with 9 bases matching TRBD1. CDR3 nucleotides: TGCGCCAGCAGCTTGGCCCGACAGGGGGGTATAACCACAGATACGCAGTATTTT. It translates to CASSLARQGGITTDTQYF.